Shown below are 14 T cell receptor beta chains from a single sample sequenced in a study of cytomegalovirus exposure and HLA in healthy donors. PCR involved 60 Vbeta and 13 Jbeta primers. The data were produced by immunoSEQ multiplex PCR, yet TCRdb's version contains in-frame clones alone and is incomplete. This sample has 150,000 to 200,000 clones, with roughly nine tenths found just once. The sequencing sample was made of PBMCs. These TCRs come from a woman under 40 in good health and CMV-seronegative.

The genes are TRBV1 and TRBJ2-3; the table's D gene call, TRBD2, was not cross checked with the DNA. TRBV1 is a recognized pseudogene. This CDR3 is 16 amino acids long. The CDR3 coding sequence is TGCACCAGCAGCCCTCAACGGGGAGAGGGCACAGATACGCAGTATTTT. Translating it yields CTSSPQRGEGTDTQYF.

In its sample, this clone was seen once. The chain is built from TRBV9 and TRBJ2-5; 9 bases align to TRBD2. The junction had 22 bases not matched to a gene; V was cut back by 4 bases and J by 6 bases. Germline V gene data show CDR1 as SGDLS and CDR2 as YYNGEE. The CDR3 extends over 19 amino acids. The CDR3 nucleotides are TGTGCCAGCAGCCAAAACCCCCACGCAAGCGGGGGGAATGGGAAGACCCAGTACTTC. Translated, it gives CASSQNPHASGGNGKTQYF.

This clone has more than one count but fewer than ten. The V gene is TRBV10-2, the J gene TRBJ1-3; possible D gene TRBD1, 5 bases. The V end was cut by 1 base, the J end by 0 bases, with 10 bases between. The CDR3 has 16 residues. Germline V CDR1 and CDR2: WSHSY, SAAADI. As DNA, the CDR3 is TGCGCCAGCAGTGAGTGGCAGGGTGGCTCTGGAAACACCATATATTTT. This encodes CASSEWQGGSGNTIYF.

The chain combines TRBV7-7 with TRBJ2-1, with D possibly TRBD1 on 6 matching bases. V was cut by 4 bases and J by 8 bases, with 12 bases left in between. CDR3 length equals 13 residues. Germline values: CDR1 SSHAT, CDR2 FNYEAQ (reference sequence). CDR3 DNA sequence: TGTGCCAGCAGCTCAGGCCCAGGGGATGAGCAGTTCTTC. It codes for CASSSGPGDEQFF.

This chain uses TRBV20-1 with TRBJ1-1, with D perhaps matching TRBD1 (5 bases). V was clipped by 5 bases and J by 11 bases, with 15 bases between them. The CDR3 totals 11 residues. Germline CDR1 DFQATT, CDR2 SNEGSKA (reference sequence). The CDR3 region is CSARGEGRAFF. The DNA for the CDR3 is TGCAGTGCTCGGGGGGAAGGTAGGGCTTTCTTT.

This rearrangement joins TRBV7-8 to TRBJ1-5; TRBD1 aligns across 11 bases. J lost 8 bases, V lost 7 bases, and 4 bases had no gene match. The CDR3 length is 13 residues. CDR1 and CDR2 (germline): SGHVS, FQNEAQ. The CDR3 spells CASTRDRGEPQHF. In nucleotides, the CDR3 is TGTGCCAGCACGAGGGACAGGGGGGAGCCCCAGCATTTT.

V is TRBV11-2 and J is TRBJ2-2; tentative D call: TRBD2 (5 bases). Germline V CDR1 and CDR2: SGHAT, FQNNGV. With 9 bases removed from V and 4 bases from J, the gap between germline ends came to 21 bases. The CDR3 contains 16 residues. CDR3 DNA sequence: TGTGCCAGTTATAAGGGTACGGGGTCTGGCACCGGGGAGCTGTTTTTT. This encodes CASYKGTGSGTGELFF.

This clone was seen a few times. This CDR3 is CASSPAPGTDTQYF. CDR3 sequence (DNA): TGTGCCAGTAGCCCAGCGCCTGGCACAGATACGCAGTATTTT. The chain links TRBV19 to TRBJ2-3, with unresolved D. CDR1 is LNHDA and CDR2 is SQIVND in the germline V gene (reference sequence). Trimming cost V 6 bases and J 1 base, with 11 bases left between them. The CDR3 is made up of 14 amino acids.

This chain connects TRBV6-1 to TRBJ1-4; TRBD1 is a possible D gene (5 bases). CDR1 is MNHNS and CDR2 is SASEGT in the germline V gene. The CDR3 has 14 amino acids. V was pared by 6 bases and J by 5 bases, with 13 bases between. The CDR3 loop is CASSQGRGNEKLFF. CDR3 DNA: TGTGCCAGCAGCCAAGGAAGGGGAAATGAAAAACTGTTTTTT.

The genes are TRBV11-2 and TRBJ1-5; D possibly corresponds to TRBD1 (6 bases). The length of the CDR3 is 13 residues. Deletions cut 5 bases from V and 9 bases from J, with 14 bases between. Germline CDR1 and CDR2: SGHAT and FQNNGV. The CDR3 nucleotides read TGTGCCAGCAGCATGGACAGTCAGGGGCCCCAGCATTTT. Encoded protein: CASSMDSQGPQHF.

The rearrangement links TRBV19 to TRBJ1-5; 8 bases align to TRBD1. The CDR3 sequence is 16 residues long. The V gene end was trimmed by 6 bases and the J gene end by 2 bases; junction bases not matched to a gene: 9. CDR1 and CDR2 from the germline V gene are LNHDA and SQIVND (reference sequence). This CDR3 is CASSNPGGSGNQPQHF. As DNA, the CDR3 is TGTGCCAGTAGCAATCCAGGGGGCAGTGGCAATCAGCCCCAGCATTTT.

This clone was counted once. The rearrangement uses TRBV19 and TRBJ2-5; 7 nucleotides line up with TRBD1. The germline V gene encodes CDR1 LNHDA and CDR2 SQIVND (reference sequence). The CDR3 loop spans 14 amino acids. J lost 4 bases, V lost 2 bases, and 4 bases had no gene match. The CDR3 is CASSITPGGETQYF. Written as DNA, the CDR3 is TGTGCCAGTAGTATAACGCCAGGGGGAGAGACCCAGTACTTC.

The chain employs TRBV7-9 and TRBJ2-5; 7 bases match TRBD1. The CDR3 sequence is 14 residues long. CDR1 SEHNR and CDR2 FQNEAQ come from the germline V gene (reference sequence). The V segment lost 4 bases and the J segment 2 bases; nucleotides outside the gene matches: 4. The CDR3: CASSYETGQETQYF. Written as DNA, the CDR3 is TGTGCCAGCAGCTACGAGACAGGGCAAGAGACCCAGTACTTC.

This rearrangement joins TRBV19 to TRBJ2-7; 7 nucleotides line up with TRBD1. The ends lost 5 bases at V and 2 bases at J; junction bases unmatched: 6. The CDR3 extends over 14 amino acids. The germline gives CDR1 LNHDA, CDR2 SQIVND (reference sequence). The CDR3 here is CASSQQGIPYEQYF. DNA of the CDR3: TGTGCCAGTAGTCAACAGGGGATTCCCTACGAGCAGTACTTC.